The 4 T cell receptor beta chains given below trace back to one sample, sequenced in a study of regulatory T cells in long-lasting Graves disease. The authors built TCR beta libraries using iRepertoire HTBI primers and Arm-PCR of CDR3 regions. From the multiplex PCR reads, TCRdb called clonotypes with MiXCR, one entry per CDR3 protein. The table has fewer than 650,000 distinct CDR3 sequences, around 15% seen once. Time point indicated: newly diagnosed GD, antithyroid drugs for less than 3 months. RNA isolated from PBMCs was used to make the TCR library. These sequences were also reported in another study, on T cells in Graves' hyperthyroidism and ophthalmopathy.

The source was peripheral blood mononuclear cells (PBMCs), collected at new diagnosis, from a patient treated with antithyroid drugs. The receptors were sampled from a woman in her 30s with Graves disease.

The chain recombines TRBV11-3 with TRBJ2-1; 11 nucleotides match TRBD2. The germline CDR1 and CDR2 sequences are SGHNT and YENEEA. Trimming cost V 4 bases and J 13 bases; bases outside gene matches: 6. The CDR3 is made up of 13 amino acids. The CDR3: CASSSRLAGKQFF. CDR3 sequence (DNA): TGTGCCAGCAGCTCCAGACTAGCGGGAAAACAGTTCTTC.

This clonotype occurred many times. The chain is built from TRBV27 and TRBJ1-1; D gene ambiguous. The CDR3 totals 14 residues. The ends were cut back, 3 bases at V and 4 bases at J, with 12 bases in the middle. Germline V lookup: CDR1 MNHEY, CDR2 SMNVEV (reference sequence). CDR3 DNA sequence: TGTGCCAGCAGTTTGAAGGGTATGAGCACTGAAGCTTTCTTT. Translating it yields CASSLKGMSTEAFF.

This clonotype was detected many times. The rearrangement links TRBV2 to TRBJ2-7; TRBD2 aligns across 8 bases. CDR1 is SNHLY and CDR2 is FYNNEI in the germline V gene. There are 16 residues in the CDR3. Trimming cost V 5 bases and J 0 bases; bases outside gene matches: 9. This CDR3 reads CASSPPLAVPSYEQYF. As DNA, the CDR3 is TGTGCCAGCAGTCCCCCACTAGCGGTGCCCTCCTACGAGCAGTACTTC. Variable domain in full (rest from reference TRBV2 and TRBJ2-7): EPEVTQTPSHQVTQMGQEVILRCVPISNHLYFYWYRQILGQKVEFLVSFYNNEISEKSEIFDDQFSVERPDGSNFTLKIRSTKLEDSAMYFCASSPPLAVPSYEQYFGPGTRLTVT.

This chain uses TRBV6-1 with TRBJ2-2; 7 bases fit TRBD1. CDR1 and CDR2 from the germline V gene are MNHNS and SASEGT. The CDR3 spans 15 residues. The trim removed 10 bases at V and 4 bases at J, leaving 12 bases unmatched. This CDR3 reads CATHRTEGATGELFF. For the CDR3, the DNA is TGTGCCACCCATCGGACCGAGGGGGCCACCGGGGAGCTGTTTTTT.